A single sample is the source of the 4 T cell receptor beta chains below, sequenced in a study of T cells in Graves' hyperthyroidism and ophthalmopathy. Amplification of TCR beta CDR3 regions used RNA as the template. An initial round of RT-PCR targeting the TCR CDR3 relied on the HTBI primer set. TCRdb reprocessed the multiplex PCR reads via MiXCR and lists one record per CDR3 protein. The sample records approximately 410,000 distinct CDR3 sequences, around 15% being singletons. The sample comprised blood. The receptors were sampled from a young man with Graves' ophthalmopathy.

At least ten counts were recorded for this clonotype. This chain links TRBV6-1 with TRBJ2-2; 10 bases match TRBD2. This CDR3 is built from 16 residues. J was trimmed by 7 bases and V by 5 bases; bases with no gene match: 10. CDR1 MNHNS and CDR2 SASEGT come from the germline V gene. CDR3 loop: CASSPTSGASGGELFF. In DNA form, the CDR3 reads TGTGCCAGCAGTCCTACTAGCGGGGCGAGTGGCGGGGAGCTGTTTTTT.

This clonotype was found many times. The chain is built from TRBV4-2 and TRBJ2-1; D unresolved. The CDR3 length is 14 residues. V was trimmed by 4 bases and J by 10 bases, leaving 17 bases between them. Germline V CDR1 and CDR2: LGHNA, YNFKEQ. In DNA form, the CDR3 reads TGTGCCAGCAGCCCCCCCCTGACCAGCAAGGAGCAGTTCTTC. As protein: CASSPPLTSKEQFF.

The chain carries TRBV9 and TRBJ2-7; TRBD1 might be the D (5 bases). Trimming cost V 0 bases and J 1 base, with 11 bases left between them. Germline values: CDR1 SGDLS, CDR2 YYNGEE. This CDR3 comprises 15 residues. The CDR3 spells CASSVALAGSYEQYF. The DNA of the CDR3 is TGTGCCAGCAGCGTAGCTCTGGCAGGGTCCTACGAGCAGTACTTC.

This clonotype occurred a few times. This chain uses TRBV6-1 with TRBJ1-2; D gene unclear. V shed 10 bases and J shed 1 base, with 16 bases lying between them. The germline gives CDR1 MNHNS, CDR2 SASEGT. CDR3 size: 14 residues. The CDR3 nucleotides are TGTGCCACCAAAAAGGGAGCGGATAACTATGGCTACACCTTC. This gives the protein CATKKGADNYGYTF.